The 26 T cell receptor beta chains below all came from one sample that was sequenced in a study of technical replicates of blood from several donors. The table came from immunoSEQ multiplex PCR; TCRdb's copy has only in-frame clones and leaves some out. The sample consists of 65,000 to 95,000 clones, approximately 93% of them appearing once. Sequenced material: T cells isolated from PBMCs. Source of these receptors: a human donor in good health.

The rearrangement links TRBV20-1 to TRBJ2-4; the match to TRBD1 covers 7 bases. V lost 0 bases and J lost 13; bases outside the gene matches: 3. Germline values: CDR1 DFQATT, CDR2 SNEGSKA (reference sequence). The CDR3 totals 11 residues. CDR3: CSARDGRGQYF. The DNA of the CDR3 is TGCAGTGCTAGAGATGGCAGGGGGCAGTACTTC.

The J gene is TRBJ2-7, the V gene TRBV7-9; D gene unclear. The germline gives CDR1 SEHNR, CDR2 FQNEAQ (reference sequence). V lost 4 bases and J lost 5, with 6 bases in between. This CDR3 contains 11 residues. The CDR3 DNA reads as TGTGCCAGCAGCTCCTTCCACGAGCAGTACTTC. Amino acids: CASSSFHEQYF.

The rearrangement links TRBV6-5 to TRBJ2-1, with D possibly TRBD1 on 5 matching bases. Trimming removed 2 bases at V and 9 bases at J, with 11 bases between. This CDR3 has 13 residues. The germline V gene encodes CDR1 MNHEY and CDR2 SVGAGI. CDR3 bases: TGTGCCAGCAGTTACGTACGCCAGGGTGAGCAGTTCTTC. Amino acids: CASSYVRQGEQFF.

The rearrangement links TRBV6-4 to TRBJ1-5; D is possibly TRBD1 (5 bases). CDR3 length: 14 residues. Germline-derived CDR1 and CDR2 are MRHNA and SNTAGT. Trimming stripped 0 bases from V and 6 bases from J, with 9 bases between. The CDR3 protein is CASSDSRASQPQHF. CDR3 DNA: TGTGCCAGCAGTGACTCCAGGGCCAGTCAGCCCCAGCATTTT.

This clone was recorded once. The chain couples TRBV6-5 to TRBJ2-2; D gene ambiguous. The V end lost 5 bases, the J end lost 3 bases, and 13 bases lay between the germline ends. CDR3 length equals 15 residues. The germline gives CDR1 MNHEY, CDR2 SVGAGI. The CDR3 DNA follows: TGTGCCAGCAGTACCCGGAGCCAATACACCGGGGAGCTGTTTTTT. It translates to CASSTRSQYTGELFF.

This chain uses TRBV28 with TRBJ1-5, with D unresolved. Germline V gene lookup returns CDR1 MDHEN and CDR2 SYDVKM. The V gene lost 3 bases and the J gene lost 11 bases, with 8 bases spanning the gap. The CDR3 runs 11 residues. CDR3 in DNA: TGTGCCAGCAGTTTTACCAGTACCCAGCATTTT. Its translation: CASSFTSTQHF.

J is TRBJ1-2 and V is TRBV5-1; TRBD1 agrees at 7 bases. CDR1 is SGHRS and CDR2 is YFSETQ in the germline V gene. There are 14 residues in the CDR3. The trim removed 2 bases at V and 4 bases at J, leaving 5 bases unmatched. CDR3 DNA sequence: TGCGCCAGCAGCTTCCTTACAGGGGCCTATGGCTACACCTTC. Protein product: CASSFLTGAYGYTF.

This rearrangement joins TRBV7-2 to TRBJ2-1, with TRBD1 matching over 7 bases. V lost 5 bases to trimming and J lost 9 bases; unmatched junction nucleotides: 10. From germline, CDR1 is SGHTA and CDR2 FQGNSA. This CDR3 has 14 residues. For the CDR3, the DNA is TGTGCCAGCAGCATACCAGGGGGATCGGGTGAGCAGTTCTTC. Protein product: CASSIPGGSGEQFF.

The chain recombines TRBV7-2 with TRBJ2-7, with 8 bases aligning to TRBD2. Germline CDR1 and CDR2: SGHTA and FQGNSA. This CDR3 is 13 amino acids long. V gave up 3 bases and J gave up 4 bases; unmatched junction bases: 2. In DNA, the CDR3 is TGTGCCAGCAGCTTCGGGGGGGAATACGAGCAGTACTTC. Protein: CASSFGGEYEQYF.

V is TRBV19 and J is TRBJ1-1; tentatively, D is TRBD1 (5 bases). Per the germline V gene, CDR1 is LNHDA and CDR2 is SQIVND (reference sequence). With 2 bases removed from V and 1 base from J, the gap between germline ends came to 14 bases. The CDR3 has 16 residues. The CDR3 DNA reads as TGTGCCAGTAGTATAATAGAGGGGACTAAGAACACTGAAGCTTTCTTT. This gives the protein CASSIIEGTKNTEAFF.

The chain is built from TRBV29-1 and TRBJ2-7, with a tentative D call TRBD2 (6 bases). The germline CDR1 and CDR2 sequences are SQVTM and ANQGSEA. The CDR3 loop spans 13 amino acids. V lost 5 bases to trimming and J lost 2 bases, with 13 bases between them. The CDR3 nucleotides are TGCAGCGTTCTGACGGGACTCACCTACGAGCAGTACTTC. Protein: CSVLTGLTYEQYF.

This chain connects TRBV2 to TRBJ1-5, with TRBD1 matching over 9 bases. CDR1 and CDR2 (germline): SNHLY, FYNNEI. This CDR3 region has 19 residues. Trimming cost V 4 bases and J 0 bases; bases outside gene matches: 13. CDR3 loop: CASSVDRRVGQGSNQPQHF. CDR3 DNA sequence: TGTGCCAGCAGTGTGGATAGACGGGTGGGACAGGGTAGCAATCAGCCCCAGCATTTT.

This chain joins TRBV27 and TRBJ1-5; 7 nucleotides align to TRBD1. The V and J ends lost 5 bases and 1 base, in that order; junction bases with no gene match: 2. From germline, CDR1 is MNHEY and CDR2 SMNVEV (reference sequence). This CDR3 has 14 residues. DNA for the CDR3: TGTGCCAGCAGTCCGACAGGGAGCAATCAGCCCCAGCATTTT. This translates into CASSPTGSNQPQHF.

The CDR3 sequence: CASSSNAVGNEKLFF. The CDR3 DNA is TGTGCCAGCAGCTCCAATGCGGTTGGGAATGAAAAACTGTTTTTT. The J gene is TRBJ1-4, the V gene TRBV11-2; no firm D call. V was shortened by 4 bases and J by 5 bases, with 14 bases between the two germline ends. This CDR3 has 15 amino acids. Looked up from germline, CDR1 is SGHAT and CDR2 is FQNNGV. The variable domain in full, completed from reference TRBV11-2 and TRBJ1-4, reads EAGVAQSPRYKIIEKRQSVAFWCNPISGHATLYWYQQILGQGPKLLIQFQNNGVVDDSQLPKDRFSAERLKGVDSTLKIQPAKLEDSAVYLCASSSNAVGNEKLFFGSGTQLSVL.

The V and J genes are TRBV11-2 and TRBJ2-7, with 11 bases lining up with TRBD2. The CDR3 runs to 17 residues. CDR1 and CDR2 (germline): SGHAT, FQNNGV. V lost 3 bases to trimming and J lost 1 base; unmatched junction nucleotides: 8. The CDR3 nucleotides read TGTGCCAGCAGCTTGCCACTAGCGGGGGACGTTTCCTACGAGCAGTACTTC. Residues: CASSLPLAGDVSYEQYF.

The CDR3 loop is CASSQSGVNSPLHF. The DNA of the CDR3 is TGCGCCAGCAGCCAATCCGGGGTTAATTCACCCCTCCACTTT. The rearrangement links TRBV4-1 to TRBJ1-6; D not resolved. Germline loops: CDR1 MGHRA, CDR2 YSYEKL. Trimming cost V 2 bases and J 6 bases, with 8 bases left between them. The CDR3 contains 14 residues.

The chain employs TRBV7-6 and TRBJ2-5; D gene ambiguous. Trimming stripped 2 bases from V and 5 bases from J, with 9 bases between. This CDR3 is built from 13 residues. CDR1 and CDR2 (germline): SGHVS, FNYEAQ. The CDR3 loop reads CASSLSWRETQYF. For the CDR3, the DNA is TGTGCCAGCAGCTTAAGTTGGCGGGAGACCCAGTACTTC. Full variable domain (remainder filled in from reference TRBV7-6 and TRBJ2-5): GAGVSQSPRYKVTKRGQDVALRCDPISGHVSLYWYRQALGQGPEFLTYFNYEAQQDKSGLPNDRFSAERPEGSISTLTIQRTEQRDSAMYRCASSLSWRETQYFGPGTRLLVL.

This chain uses TRBV6-5 with TRBJ2-7; tentatively, D is TRBD2 (5 bases). The V and J ends lost 0 bases and 3 bases respectively, with 9 bases between them. The CDR3 is made up of 14 amino acids. The germline gives CDR1 MNHEY, CDR2 SVGAGI. CDR3 bases: TGTGCCAGCAGTTACTCCCTCGGAGGCTACGAGCAGTACTTC. Protein: CASSYSLGGYEQYF.

In DNA form, the CDR3 reads TGTGCCAGCAGTTTCCTAGGAGACGGCTACACCTTC. This codes for CASSFLGDGYTF. The V gene is TRBV28, the J gene TRBJ1-2; D gene uncertain. V lost 3 bases and J lost 8, with 10 bases in between. This CDR3 is built from 12 residues. Germline values: CDR1 MDHEN, CDR2 SYDVKM.

The rearrangement uses TRBV5-4 and TRBJ2-7; 7 nucleotides line up with TRBD2. The V gene's germline CDR1 is SGHNT and CDR2 YYREEE (reference sequence). The CDR3 length is 15 residues. V lost 4 bases and J lost 3; bases outside the gene matches: 10. The CDR3 bases are TGTGCCAGCAGCCCATTGGGGGGGTTCGTCTACGAGCAGTACTTC. Its protein product is CASSPLGGFVYEQYF. The full variable domain, in which reference TRBV5-4 and TRBJ2-7 provide the parts outside the CDR3, is ETGVTQSPTHLIKTRGQQVTLRCSSQSGHNTVSWYQQALGQGPQFIFQYYREEENGRGNFPPRFSGLQFPNYSSELNVNALELDDSALYLCASSPLGGFVYEQYFGPGTRLTVT.

The genes are TRBV5-1 and TRBJ1-1; tentative D call: TRBD1 (6 bases). Germline V lookup: CDR1 SGHRS, CDR2 YFSETQ. V lost 4 bases and J lost 0, with 16 bases in between. This CDR3 is built from 16 residues. The CDR3 region is CASSPVTGFMNTEAFF. DNA of the CDR3: TGCGCCAGCAGCCCGGTGACAGGTTTCATGAACACTGAAGCTTTCTTT.

The chain couples TRBV6-6 to TRBJ1-5; 8 bases fit TRBD1. The germline CDR1 and CDR2 sequences are MNHNY and SVGAGI (reference sequence). CDR3 length equals 14 residues. Germline trimming cut 6 bases from V and 7 bases from J; bases unmatched to any gene: 8. The CDR3 region has the DNA TGTGCCAGCAGCGTGACAGGGGAGGGGCAGCCCCAGCATTTT. This sequence encodes CASSVTGEGQPQHF.

V usage is TRBV5-5 and J usage is TRBJ2-7, with 7 positions matching TRBD1. The CDR3 sequence is 15 residues long. J lost 9 bases, V lost 1 base, and 13 bases had no gene match. CDR1 SGHKS and CDR2 YYEKEE come from the germline V gene (reference sequence). The CDR3, as DNA: TGTGCCAGCAGCTTGCGCGACAGGGTCGTTCTGGGGCAGTACTTC. Its protein product is CASSLRDRVVLGQYF.

The V and J genes are TRBV5-1 and TRBJ1-3; TRBD1 is a possible D gene (6 bases). In germline, CDR1 is SGHRS, CDR2 YFSETQ. The CDR3 consists of 15 residues. Trimming stripped 0 bases from V and 3 bases from J, with 10 bases between. CDR3 region: CASSLVTGNGNTIYF. As DNA, the CDR3 is TGCGCCAGCAGCTTGGTCACAGGGAATGGAAACACCATATATTTT.

The chain combines TRBV7-9 with TRBJ2-1; 13 positions agree with TRBD2. The CDR3 contains 18 residues. Trimming took 5 bases from V and 6 from J; bases not matched to a gene: 13. The V gene's germline CDR1 is SEHNR and CDR2 FQNEAQ (reference sequence). In DNA form, the CDR3 reads TGTGCCAGCAGCCAAACAGGGACGACTAGCGGGAGGTTCAATGAGCAGTTCTTC. It codes for CASSQTGTTSGRFNEQFF.

This chain uses TRBV11-2 with TRBJ2-5; 7 nucleotides agree with TRBD2. This CDR3 spans 16 amino acids. Germline CDR1 and CDR2: SGHAT and FQNNGV. V shed 3 bases, J shed 1 base, and the junction held 8 bases outside the gene matches. The CDR3 DNA reads as TGTGCCAGCAGCTTTGGGGCGCCTAGCGGCCAAGAGACCCAGTACTTC. This gives the protein CASSFGAPSGQETQYF.